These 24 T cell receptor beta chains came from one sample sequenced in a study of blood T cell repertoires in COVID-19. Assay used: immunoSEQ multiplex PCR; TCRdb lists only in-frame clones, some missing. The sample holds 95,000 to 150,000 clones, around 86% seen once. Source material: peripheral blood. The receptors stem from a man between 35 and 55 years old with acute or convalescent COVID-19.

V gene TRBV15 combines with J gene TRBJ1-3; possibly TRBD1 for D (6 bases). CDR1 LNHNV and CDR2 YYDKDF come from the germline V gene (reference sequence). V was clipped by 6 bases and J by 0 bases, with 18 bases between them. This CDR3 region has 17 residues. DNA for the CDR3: TGTGCCACCAGTAAGTACCCGGGGACAAACTCTGGAAACACCATATATTTT. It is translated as CATSKYPGTNSGNTIYF.

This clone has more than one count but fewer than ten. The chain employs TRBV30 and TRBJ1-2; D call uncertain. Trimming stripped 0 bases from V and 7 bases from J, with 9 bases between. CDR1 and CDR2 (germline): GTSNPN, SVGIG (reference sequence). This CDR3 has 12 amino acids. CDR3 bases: TGTGCCTGGAGTGTACAGCGGGTTGGCTACACCTTC. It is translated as CAWSVQRVGYTF.

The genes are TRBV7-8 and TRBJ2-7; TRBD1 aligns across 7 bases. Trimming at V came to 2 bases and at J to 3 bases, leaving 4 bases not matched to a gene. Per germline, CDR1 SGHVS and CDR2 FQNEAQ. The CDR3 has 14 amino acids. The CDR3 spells CASSLTNRGYEQYF. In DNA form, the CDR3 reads TGTGCCAGCAGCTTAACGAACAGGGGCTACGAGCAGTACTTC.

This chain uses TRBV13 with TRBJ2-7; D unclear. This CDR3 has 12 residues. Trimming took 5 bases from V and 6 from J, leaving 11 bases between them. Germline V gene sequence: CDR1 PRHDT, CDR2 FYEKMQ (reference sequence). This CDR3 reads CASSARLGEQYF. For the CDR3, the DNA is TGTGCCAGCAGCGCCAGACTCGGCGAGCAGTACTTC.

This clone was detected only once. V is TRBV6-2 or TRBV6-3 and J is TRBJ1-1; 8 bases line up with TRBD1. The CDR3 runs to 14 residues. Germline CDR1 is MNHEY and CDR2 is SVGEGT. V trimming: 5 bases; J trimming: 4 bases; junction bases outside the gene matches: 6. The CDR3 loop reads CASSPTGVITEAFF. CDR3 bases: TGTGCCAGCAGTCCGACAGGGGTGATCACTGAAGCTTTCTTT.

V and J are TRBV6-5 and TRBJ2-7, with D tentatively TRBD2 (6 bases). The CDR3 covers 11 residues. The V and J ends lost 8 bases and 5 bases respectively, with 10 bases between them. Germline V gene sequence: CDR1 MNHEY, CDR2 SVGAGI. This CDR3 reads CASSDYHEQYF. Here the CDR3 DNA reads TGTGCCAGCTCGGACTACCACGAGCAGTACTTC.

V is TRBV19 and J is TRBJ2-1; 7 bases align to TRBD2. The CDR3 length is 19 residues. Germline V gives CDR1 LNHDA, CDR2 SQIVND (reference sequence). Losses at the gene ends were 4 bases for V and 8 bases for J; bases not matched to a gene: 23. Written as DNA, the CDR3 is TGTGCCAGTAGTACTCTGAGGGGCGGGAGCGCCACTTGGAGATATGAGCAGTTCTTC. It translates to CASSTLRGGSATWRYEQFF.

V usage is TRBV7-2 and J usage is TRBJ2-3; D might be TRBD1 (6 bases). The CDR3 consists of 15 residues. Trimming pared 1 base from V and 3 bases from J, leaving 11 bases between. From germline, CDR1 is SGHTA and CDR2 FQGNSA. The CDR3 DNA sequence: TGTGCCAGCAGCTTAGTGGCCAGGGGAACAGATACGCAGTATTTT. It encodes CASSLVARGTDTQYF.

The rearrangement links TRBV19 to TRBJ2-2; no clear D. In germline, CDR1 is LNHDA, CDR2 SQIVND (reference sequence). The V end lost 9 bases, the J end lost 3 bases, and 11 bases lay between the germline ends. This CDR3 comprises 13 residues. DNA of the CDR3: TGTGCCAGCAAAAGAGGATACACCGGGGAGCTGTTTTTT. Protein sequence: CASKRGYTGELFF.

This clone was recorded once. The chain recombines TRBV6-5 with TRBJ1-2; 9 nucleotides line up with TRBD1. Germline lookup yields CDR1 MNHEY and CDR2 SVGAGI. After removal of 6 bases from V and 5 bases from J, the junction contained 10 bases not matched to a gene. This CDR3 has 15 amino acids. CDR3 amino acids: CASSWDREAGYGYTF. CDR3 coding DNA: TGTGCCAGCAGCTGGGACAGGGAAGCGGGATATGGCTACACCTTC.

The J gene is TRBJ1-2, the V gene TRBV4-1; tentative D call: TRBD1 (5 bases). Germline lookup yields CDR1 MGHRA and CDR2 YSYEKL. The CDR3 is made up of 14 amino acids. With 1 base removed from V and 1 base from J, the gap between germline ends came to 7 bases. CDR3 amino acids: CASSQGQINYGYTF. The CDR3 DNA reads TGCGCCAGCAGCCAAGGACAGATTAACTATGGCTACACCTTC.

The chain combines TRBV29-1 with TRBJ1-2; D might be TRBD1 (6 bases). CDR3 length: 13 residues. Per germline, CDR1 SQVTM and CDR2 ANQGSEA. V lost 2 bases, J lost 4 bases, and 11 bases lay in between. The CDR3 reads CSVETRDIYGYTF. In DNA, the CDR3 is TGCAGCGTTGAAACCCGGGACATCTATGGCTACACCTTC.

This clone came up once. CDR3 residues: CAWGKQGGSYNEQFF. The CDR3 DNA reads as TGTGCCTGGGGGAAACAGGGTGGGTCCTACAATGAGCAGTTCTTC. The chain has TRBV30 and TRBJ2-1, with D possibly being TRBD1 (6 bases). Trimming pared 5 bases from V and 1 base from J, leaving 15 bases between. The CDR3 is 15 residues long. Germline CDR1 and CDR2: GTSNPN and SVGIG (reference sequence).

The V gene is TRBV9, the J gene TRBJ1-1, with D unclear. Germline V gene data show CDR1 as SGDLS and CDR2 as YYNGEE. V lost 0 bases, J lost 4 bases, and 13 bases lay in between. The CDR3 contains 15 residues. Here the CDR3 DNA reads TGTGCCAGCAGCGTAGCTCCGGGTTCGATCACTGAAGCTTTCTTT. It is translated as CASSVAPGSITEAFF.

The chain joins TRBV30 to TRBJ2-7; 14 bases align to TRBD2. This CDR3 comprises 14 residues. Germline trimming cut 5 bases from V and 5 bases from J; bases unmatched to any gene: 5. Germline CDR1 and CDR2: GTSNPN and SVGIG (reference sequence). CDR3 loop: CAWDPGLAGDEQYF. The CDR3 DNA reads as TGTGCCTGGGACCCGGGACTAGCGGGAGACGAGCAGTACTTC. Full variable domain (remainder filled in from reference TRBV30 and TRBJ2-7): SQTIHQWPATLVQPVGSPLSLECTVEGTSNPNLYWYRQAAGRGLQLLFYSVGIGQISSEVPQNLSASRPQDRQFILSSKKLLLSDSGFYLCAWDPGLAGDEQYFGPGTRLTVT.

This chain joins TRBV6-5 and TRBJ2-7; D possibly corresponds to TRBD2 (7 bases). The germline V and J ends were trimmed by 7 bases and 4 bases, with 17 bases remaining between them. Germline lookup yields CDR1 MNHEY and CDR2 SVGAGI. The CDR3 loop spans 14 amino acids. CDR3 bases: TGTGCCAGCACCGTTGGGGGGGCAGGGTACGAGCAGTACTTC. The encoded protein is CASTVGGAGYEQYF.

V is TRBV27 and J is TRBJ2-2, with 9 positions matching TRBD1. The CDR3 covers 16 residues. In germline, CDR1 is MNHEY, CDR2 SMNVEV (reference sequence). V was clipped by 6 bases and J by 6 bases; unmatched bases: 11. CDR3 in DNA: TGTGCCAGCAGCTCGTGGGGACAGGGATTCCCCGGGGAGCTGTTTTTT. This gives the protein CASSSWGQGFPGELFF.

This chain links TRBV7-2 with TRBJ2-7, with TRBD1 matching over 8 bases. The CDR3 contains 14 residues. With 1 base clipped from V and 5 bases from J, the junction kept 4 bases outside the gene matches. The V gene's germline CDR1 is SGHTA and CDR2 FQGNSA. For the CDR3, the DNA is TGTGCCAGCAGCTTAGGACAGGGGATAGACGAGCAGTACTTC. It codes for CASSLGQGIDEQYF.

CDR3 in amino acids: CASLEIGERYGYTF. The CDR3 DNA reads as TGTGCCTCCCTAGAGATCGGGGAGCGGTATGGCTACACCTTC. The V call is TRBV30, the J call TRBJ1-2; unclear D gene. The V and J ends lost 7 bases and 5 bases respectively, with 20 bases between them. Germline V gene lookup returns CDR1 GTSNPN and CDR2 SVGIG (reference sequence). This CDR3 has 14 residues. The variable domain in full, completed from reference TRBV30 and TRBJ1-2, reads SQTIHQWPATLVQPVGSPLSLECTVEGTSNPNLYWYRQAAGRGLQLLFYSVGIGQISSEVPQNLSASRPQDRQFILSSKKLLLSDSGFYLCASLEIGERYGYTFGSGTRLTVV.

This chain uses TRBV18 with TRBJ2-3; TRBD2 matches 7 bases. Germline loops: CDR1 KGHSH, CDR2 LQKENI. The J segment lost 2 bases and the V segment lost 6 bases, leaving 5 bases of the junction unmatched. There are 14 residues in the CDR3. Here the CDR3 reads CASSGGISTDTQYF. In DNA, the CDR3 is TGTGCCAGCTCCGGGGGGATTTCCACAGATACGCAGTATTTT.

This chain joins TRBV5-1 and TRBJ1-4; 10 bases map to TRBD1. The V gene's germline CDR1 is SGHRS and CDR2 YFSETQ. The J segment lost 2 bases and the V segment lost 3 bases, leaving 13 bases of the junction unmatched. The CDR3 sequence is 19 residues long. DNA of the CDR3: TGCGCCAGCAGCTCTAGAAACGGGACAGGGGCGTACACTAATGAAAAACTGTTTTTT. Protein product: CASSSRNGTGAYTNEKLFF.

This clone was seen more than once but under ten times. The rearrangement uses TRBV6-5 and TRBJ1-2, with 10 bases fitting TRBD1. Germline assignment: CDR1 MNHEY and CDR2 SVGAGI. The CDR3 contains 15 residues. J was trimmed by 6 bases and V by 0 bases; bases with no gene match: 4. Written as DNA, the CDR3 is TGTGCCAGCAGTTACTCCTCTGACAGGGGGCATGGCTACACCTTC. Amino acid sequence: CASSYSSDRGHGYTF.

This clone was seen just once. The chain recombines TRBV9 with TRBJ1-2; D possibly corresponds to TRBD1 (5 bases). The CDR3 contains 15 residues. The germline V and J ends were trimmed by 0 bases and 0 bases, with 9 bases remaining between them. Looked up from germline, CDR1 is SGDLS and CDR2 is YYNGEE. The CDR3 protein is CASSVGQQTNYGYTF. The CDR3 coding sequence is TGTGCCAGCAGCGTAGGACAGCAAACTAACTATGGCTACACCTTC.

The CDR3 protein is CASSELRSSYNSPLHF. The CDR3 DNA reads as TGTGCCAGCAGTGAACTTCGCAGCTCCTATAATTCACCCCTCCACTTT. This chain links TRBV6-1 with TRBJ1-6, with no clear D. CDR3 length equals 16 residues. Germline values: CDR1 MNHNS, CDR2 SASEGT. Trimming cost V 2 bases and J 0 bases, with 8 bases left between them.